The 4 T cell receptor beta chains below come from one sample, sequenced in a study of blood T cell repertoires in COVID-19. Measured with immunoSEQ multiplex PCR; TCRdb has only the in-frame clones, and not every one. The sample lists 270,000 or so clones, about four fifths seen once, with over 2.5% in the top ten. The specimen was peripheral blood. The source is a woman aged 55-69 years with active or convalescent COVID-19.

This chain uses TRBV11-3 with TRBJ2-3, with 10 nucleotides matching TRBD2. The CDR3 loop spans 15 amino acids. The junction had 7 bases not matched to a gene; V was cut back by 5 bases and J by 5 bases. Germline V gives CDR1 SGHNT, CDR2 YENEEA. For the CDR3, the DNA is TGTGCCAGCAGCGTACGGACTAGCGGAGGAGATACGCAGTATTTT. This translates into CASSVRTSGGDTQYF.

This chain uses TRBV9 with TRBJ2-2; the match to TRBD2 covers 7 bases. Unmatched junction bases numbered 8, after V lost 4 bases and J lost 5 bases. The germline CDR1 and CDR2 sequences are SGDLS and YYNGEE. The CDR3 is 15 amino acids. CDR3: CASSPSGGTTGELFF. CDR3 DNA: TGTGCCAGCAGCCCCTCCGGGGGGACTACCGGGGAGCTGTTTTTT.

With regard to this clone: A read error may produce the germline difference seen at one junction end. V gene TRBV19 combines with J gene TRBJ1-2; D is undetermined. The germline V gene has CDR1 LNHDA and CDR2 SQIVND (reference sequence). CDR3 size: 15 residues. DNA for the CDR3: TGTGCCACCGTCCAGGAGGGAAGCACTAACTATGGCCACACCTTC. Translation gives CATVQEGSTNYGHTF.

Only one count was recorded for this clone. This sequence joins TRBV4-1 and TRBJ1-2; D is ambiguous. Per the germline V gene, CDR1 is MGHRA and CDR2 is YSYEKL. This CDR3 comprises 15 residues. The ends were cut back, 2 bases at V and 4 bases at J, with 14 bases in the middle. The CDR3 DNA follows: TGCGCCAGCAGCCAACTTAACAGCCATACCTATGGCTACACCTTC. Amino acids: CASSQLNSHTYGYTF.